The 32 T cell receptor beta chains given below trace back to one sample, sequenced in a study of cytomegalovirus exposure and HLA in healthy donors. PCR used 60 Vbeta primers and 13 Jbeta primers. Sequencing used immunoSEQ multiplex PCR; TCRdb keeps in-frame clones, though not all of them. The profile shows 100,000 to 150,000 clones, approximately 83% of them singletons. Sequencing used PBMCs. These TCRs come from a woman aged 40 to 49 in good health and CMV-seropositive.

V and J are TRBV9 and TRBJ1-2, with TRBD1 identical over 7 bases. CDR1 and CDR2 from the germline V gene are SGDLS and YYNGEE. Losses at the gene ends were 4 bases for V and 8 bases for J; bases not matched to a gene: 8. The CDR3 consists of 13 residues. The CDR3 DNA reads TGTGCCAGCAGCCCACTGACAGGGTTCGGCTACACCTTC. Amino acid sequence: CASSPLTGFGYTF.

This rearrangement joins TRBV27 to TRBJ1-6; 8 bases match TRBD1. The CDR3 spans 15 residues. V was clipped by 5 bases and J by 7 bases; unmatched bases: 7. The germline V gene encodes CDR1 MNHEY and CDR2 SMNVEV (reference sequence). Here the CDR3 reads CASSLGQGLNSPLHF. DNA for the CDR3: TGTGCCAGCAGTCTAGGACAGGGCTTAAATTCACCCCTCCACTTT.

V usage is TRBV5-1 and J usage is TRBJ1-1, with 9 bases fitting TRBD1. CDR1 and CDR2 (germline): SGHRS, YFSETQ. This CDR3 contains 14 residues. Trimming took 4 bases from V and 4 from J; bases not matched to a gene: 5. The CDR3 is CASSPRTGVTEAFF. CDR3 bases: TGCGCCAGCAGCCCAAGGACAGGGGTCACTGAAGCTTTCTTT.

The chain has TRBV5-6 and TRBJ2-5, with D possibly being TRBD1 (5 bases). The CDR3 is 14 amino acids. Per germline, CDR1 SGHDT and CDR2 YYEEEE. Trimming stripped 4 bases from V and 5 bases from J, with 15 bases between. CDR3 residues: CASSLQDIWETQYF. As DNA, the CDR3 is TGTGCCAGCAGCCTACAGGACATATGGGAGACCCAGTACTTC.

This chain uses TRBV5-4 with TRBJ2-2; D is unclear. The V and J ends lost 1 base and 10 bases respectively, with 11 bases between them. This CDR3 contains 13 residues. The germline V gene has CDR1 SGHNT and CDR2 YYREEE (reference sequence). The CDR3 coding sequence is TGTGCCAGCAGCTTGTCTCGAGGCGAGGAGCTGTTTTTT. It is translated as CASSLSRGEELFF.

The chain combines TRBV5-6 with TRBJ1-1; 8 bases line up with TRBD1. CDR1 and CDR2 (germline): SGHDT, YYEEEE. The length of the CDR3 is 16 residues. Germline trimming cut 4 bases from V and 1 base from J; bases unmatched to any gene: 9. The chain's CDR3 is CASSDRTGPTNTEAFF. CDR3 coding DNA: TGTGCCAGCAGCGATAGGACAGGGCCAACGAACACTGAAGCTTTCTTT.

The chain combines TRBV5-6 with TRBJ1-2, with D unresolved. CDR1 is SGHDT, CDR2 YYEEEE, per germline. The V end was cut by 4 bases, the J end by 4 bases, with 11 bases between. The CDR3 contains 13 residues. The CDR3 DNA sequence: TGTGCCAGCAGCCCGATGGGAGTCTATGGCTACACCTTC. Protein sequence: CASSPMGVYGYTF. The whole variable domain, filled in from reference TRBV5-6 and TRBJ1-2, reads DAGVTQSPTHLIKTRGQQVTLRCSPKSGHDTVSWYQQALGQGPQFIFQYYEEEERQRGNFPDRFSGHQFPNYSSELNVNALLLGDSALYLCASSPMGVYGYTFGSGTRLTVV.

V and J are TRBV4-3 and TRBJ2-1; 12 bases agree with TRBD2. The CDR3 runs to 17 residues. The V gene's germline CDR1 is LGHNA and CDR2 YSLEER. The ends lost 0 bases at V and 8 bases at J; junction bases unmatched: 8. The CDR3 loop reads CASSQEQWTSGNDEQFF. CDR3 bases: TGCGCCAGCAGCCAAGAACAATGGACTAGCGGGAACGATGAGCAGTTCTTC.

The rearrangement uses TRBV21-1 and TRBJ1-5; TRBD1 was called by the table and not checked on the DNA. TRBV21-1 is recorded as a pseudogene. The CDR3 sequence is 18 residues long. The DNA of the CDR3 is TGTGCCAGCAGCAGGGGACAGGGGTGGGTTTGGGACAATCAGCCCCAGCATTTT. Its translation is CASSRGQGWVWDNQPQHF.

The rearrangement joins TRBV11-2 to TRBJ1-2, with TRBD1 as a possible D gene (5 bases). Trimming removed 1 base from V and 13 bases from J, with 13 bases in between. The CDR3 has 12 amino acids. Germline lookup yields CDR1 SGHAT and CDR2 FQNNGV. CDR3 bases: TGTGCCAGCAGCTTAGTGGGGGAGGGTCCCACCTTC. This codes for CASSLVGEGPTF.

This clone has only a few counts. The chain employs TRBV5-1 and TRBJ1-1, with D unresolved. The CDR3 runs 13 residues. The V gene's germline CDR1 is SGHRS and CDR2 YFSETQ. V was clipped by 1 base and J by 5 bases, with 9 bases between them. For the CDR3, the DNA is TGCGCCAGCAGCTTGCTGGAGTGGACTGAAGCTTTCTTT. Translating gives CASSLLEWTEAFF.

The chain couples TRBV30 to TRBJ1-1; D not resolved. Trimming removed 4 bases at V and 2 bases at J, with 8 bases between. The CDR3 extends over 12 amino acids. Germline V gene sequence: CDR1 GTSNPN, CDR2 SVGIG (reference sequence). Written as DNA, the CDR3 is TGTGCCTGGATAATCTACAACACTGAAGCTTTCTTT. Translation gives CAWIIYNTEAFF. Drawing the rest from reference TRBV30 and TRBJ1-1, the complete variable domain is SQTIHQWPATLVQPVGSPLSLECTVEGTSNPNLYWYRQAAGRGLQLLFYSVGIGQISSEVPQNLSASRPQDRQFILSSKKLLLSDSGFYLCAWIIYNTEAFFGQGTRLTVV.

The chain employs TRBV20-1 and TRBJ1-2, with a tentative D call TRBD1 (5 bases). The length of the CDR3 is 11 residues. Trimming removed 0 bases from V and 6 bases from J, with 5 bases in between. Germline CDR1 is DFQATT and CDR2 is SNEGSKA (reference sequence). The DNA for the CDR3 is TGCAGTGCTAGAGACAGGGATGGCTACACCTTC. It encodes CSARDRDGYTF.

This chain joins TRBV15 and TRBJ1-2, with 7 positions matching TRBD1. CDR3 length: 13 amino acids. The trim removed 5 bases at V and 2 bases at J, leaving 2 bases unmatched. Germline V gene lookup returns CDR1 LNHNV and CDR2 YYDKDF (reference sequence). CDR3 sequence (DNA): TGTGCCACCAGCGACAGGGAGAACTATGGCTACACCTTC. Translated: CATSDRENYGYTF.

V gene TRBV4-1 combines with J gene TRBJ1-2, with 9 nucleotides matching TRBD1. The CDR3 length is 15 residues. The V gene end was trimmed by 3 bases and the J gene end by 6 bases; junction bases not matched to a gene: 8. CDR1 and CDR2 from the germline V gene are MGHRA and YSYEKL. CDR3 region: CASSQPLGQGNGYTF. DNA for the CDR3: TGCGCCAGCAGCCAGCCTTTGGGACAGGGTAATGGCTACACCTTC.

This sequence joins TRBV5-4 and TRBJ2-7; 8 positions agree with TRBD1. There are 14 residues in the CDR3. Germline V gene sequence: CDR1 SGHNT, CDR2 YYREEE (reference sequence). J was trimmed by 13 bases and V by 4 bases; bases with no gene match: 16. This CDR3 reads CASSAGTGEPGEYF. The CDR3 nucleotides read TGTGCCAGCAGCGCCGGGACAGGCGAACCGGGGGAATACTTC.

This chain links TRBV11-2 with TRBJ2-7; 8 bases align to TRBD1. J lost 4 bases, V lost 0 bases, and 5 bases had no gene match. Germline lookup yields CDR1 SGHAT and CDR2 FQNNGV. The CDR3 extends over 15 amino acids. The CDR3 nucleotides are TGTGCCAGCAGCTTAGACAGGGGGCGCCTGTACGAGCAGTACTTC. Translated: CASSLDRGRLYEQYF.

The chain couples TRBV5-5 to TRBJ2-1; 9 bases fit TRBD2. This CDR3 is built from 15 residues. Germline V gene sequence: CDR1 SGHKS, CDR2 YYEKEE (reference sequence). Trimming at V came to 1 base and at J to 8 bases, leaving 7 bases not matched to a gene. CDR3 in amino acids: CASSLIAGVLDEQFF. The CDR3 nucleotides are TGTGCCAGCAGCTTGATAGCGGGAGTACTAGATGAGCAGTTCTTC.

The chain joins TRBV11-2 to TRBJ1-1, with 7 bases identical to TRBD1. Unmatched junction bases numbered 2, after V lost 4 bases and J lost 0 bases. Germline V gene lookup returns CDR1 SGHAT and CDR2 FQNNGV. The CDR3 runs 14 residues. CDR3 nucleotide sequence: TGTGCCAGCAGCTGGGACAGCCTGAACACTGAAGCTTTCTTT. Its translation is CASSWDSLNTEAFF. Combining the CDR3 with reference TRBV11-2 and TRBJ1-1 gives the whole variable domain EAGVAQSPRYKIIEKRQSVAFWCNPISGHATLYWYQQILGQGPKLLIQFQNNGVVDDSQLPKDRFSAERLKGVDSTLKIQPAKLEDSAVYLCASSWDSLNTEAFFGQGTRLTVV.

This clone was seen just once. Here the CDR3 DNA reads TGTGCCAGCAGCCCCCTGGGACAGCGGACGGAGACCCAGTACTTC. The encoded protein is CASSPLGQRTETQYF. The chain couples TRBV6-4 to TRBJ2-5, with 7 nucleotides matching TRBD1. Per germline, CDR1 MRHNA and CDR2 SNTAGT. The CDR3 length is 15 residues. Losses at the gene ends were 6 bases for V and 5 bases for J; bases not matched to a gene: 12.

The genes are TRBV27 and TRBJ2-2; no firm D call. The germline CDR1 and CDR2 sequences are MNHEY and SMNVEV (reference sequence). CDR3 length equals 13 residues. The V gene lost 5 bases and the J gene lost 0 bases, with 4 bases spanning the gap. The CDR3 nucleotides are TGTGCCAGCAGTCCATCGAACACCGGGGAGCTGTTTTTT. This translates into CASSPSNTGELFF.

This sequence joins TRBV15 and TRBJ2-3, with TRBD2 matching 9 bases. The germline CDR1 and CDR2 sequences are LNHNV and YYDKDF (reference sequence). V was pared by 1 base and J by 0 bases, with 2 bases of the junction left unmatched. The CDR3 has 16 residues. The CDR3: CATSRGLADSTDTQYF. The CDR3 nucleotides are TGTGCCACCAGCAGAGGACTAGCGGATAGCACAGATACGCAGTATTTT.

The V call is TRBV6-1, the J call TRBJ2-7; D not certain. Germline lookup yields CDR1 MNHNS and CDR2 SASEGT. The CDR3 extends over 13 amino acids. The V gene lost 3 bases and the J gene lost 3 bases, with 9 bases spanning the gap. This CDR3 reads CASSDIAFYEQYF. CDR3 DNA: TGTGCCAGCAGTGACATAGCATTCTACGAGCAGTACTTC.

The V gene is TRBV7-9, the J gene TRBJ1-1; TRBD1 matches at 8 bases. J lost 10 bases, V lost 8 bases, and 15 bases had no gene match. Germline CDR1 and CDR2: SEHNR and FQNEAQ (reference sequence). The CDR3 has 14 amino acids. CDR3 residues: CASETQGASTGAFF. For the CDR3, the DNA is TGTGCCAGCGAGACCCAGGGGGCTTCCACGGGAGCTTTCTTT.

With respect to this clone: Its ends do not fully match the called genes, so a read error is possible. The chain employs TRBV15 and TRBJ1-5; D unclear. The CDR3 loop spans 12 amino acids. Germline V gene data show CDR1 as LNHNV and CDR2 as YYDKDF (reference sequence). The CDR3 region is CATSRDAGPQHF. The CDR3 bases are TGTGCCACCAGCCGAGATGCGGGGCCCCAGCATTTT.

In the case of this clone: One junction end does not reproduce the germline sequence, and a read error may be involved. The rearrangement joins TRBV7-9 to TRBJ1-1; no firm D call. Germline V CDR1 and CDR2: SEHNR, FQNEAQ (reference sequence). This CDR3 comprises 12 residues. The chain's CDR3 is CSSSPTAVEAFF. The CDR3 DNA follows: TGTTCCAGCAGCCCAACAGCGGTGGAAGCTTTCTTT.

The chain carries TRBV6-5 and TRBJ1-6, with a possible D match to TRBD1 (6 bases). The CDR3 loop spans 13 amino acids. The V end was cut by 2 bases, the J end by 10 bases, with 9 bases between. Per the germline V gene, CDR1 is MNHEY and CDR2 is SVGAGI. CDR3 residues: CASSYGGGSPLHF. CDR3 DNA: TGTGCCAGCAGTTACGGGGGCGGGTCACCCCTCCACTTT.

V is TRBV2 and J is TRBJ2-3; D might be TRBD2 (5 bases). The germline V and J ends were trimmed by 4 bases and 8 bases, with 13 bases remaining between them. The CDR3 loop spans 13 amino acids. CDR1 and CDR2 from the germline V gene are SNHLY and FYNNEI. The CDR3 DNA sequence: TGTGCCAGCAGTGCTGCGCCCCGGGGTACGCAGTATTTT. This translates into CASSAAPRGTQYF.

The sample holds one count of this clone. V gene TRBV5-1 combines with J gene TRBJ1-2, with 9 bases fitting TRBD1. This CDR3 is 13 amino acids long. CDR1 and CDR2 (germline): SGHRS, YFSETQ. The V and J ends lost 3 bases and 6 bases, in that order; junction bases with no gene match: 3. The CDR3 DNA follows: TGCGCCAGCAGCTCCGGGACAGGGAATGGCTACACCTTC. Amino acids: CASSSGTGNGYTF.

This clone was observed a few times. The chain is built from TRBV5-4 and TRBJ2-6; TRBD1 agrees at 7 bases. Germline values: CDR1 SGHNT, CDR2 YYREEE (reference sequence). This CDR3 region has 19 residues. Trimming removed 4 bases from V and 0 bases from J; junction bases left unmatched: 13. As DNA, the CDR3 is TGTGCCAGCAGCCCCGGTTCCGGGACAGTCTTCTCTGGGGCCAACGTCCTGACTTTC. Translation: CASSPGSGTVFSGANVLTF.

CDR3 sequence reads: CASSLQFSTYEQYF. The CDR3 coding sequence is TGTGCCAGCAGTTTACAATTTAGCACCTACGAGCAGTACTTC. The chain carries TRBV27 and TRBJ2-7; the D is unclear. The V gene lost 2 bases and the J gene lost 2 bases, with 10 bases spanning the gap. The CDR3 is 14 amino acids. Germline V gives CDR1 MNHEY, CDR2 SMNVEV (reference sequence).

The V gene is TRBV13, the J gene TRBJ2-5; TRBD1 agrees at 10 bases. Near its end, the DNA agrees better with TRBJ2-7, so the J call may be wrong. The CDR3 totals 14 residues. Germline assignment: CDR1 PRHDT and CDR2 FYEKMQ (reference sequence). The CDR3 sequence: CASSTRTGGYEQYF. The CDR3 nucleotides read TGTGCCAGCAGCACTAGGACAGGGGGGTACGAGCAGTACTTC.